This T cell receptor (beta chain) was captured in a study of PD-1 blockade in mismatch repair-deficient tumors. Study background: Patients had approximately 11 mismatch repair-deficient cancer types and were previously treated and progressing. Study-level points and caveats: Tumor-resident clones, often absent from pretreatment blood, expanded after pembrolizumab and then contracted.

Profiled with immunoSEQ multiplex PCR; TCRdb holds only in-frame clones, not every one. The sample yields around 38,000 clones, 75% to 85% seen once. From germline, CDR1 is MNHEY and CDR2 SVGAGI. This CDR3 is 15 amino acids long. Trimming took 0 bases from V and 1 from J, leaving 9 bases between them. TCRs were sequenced from three patients responding to pembrolizumab. As concerns this clone: What it recognizes is unknown.

This clonotype originated in an adult with mismatch repair-deficient cancer. The material was peripheral blood, obtained 4 weeks after starting pembrolizumab. The chain uses TRBV6-5 and TRBJ1-1; D remains unclear. The CDR3 DNA reads as TGTGCCAGCAGTTACTCATGGGTTAAGAACACTGAAGCTTTCTTT. This translates into CASSYSWVKNTEAFF.